Each of the 26 T cell receptor beta chains below was sequenced from the same sample in a study of STAT5B mutations in CD4+ large granular lymphocyte leukemia. TCRdb keeps only in-frame clones here, not all; method: immunoSEQ multiplex PCR. The sample shows nearly 35,000 clones, 70% to 90% of them seen only once. Input material: CD4+ T cells from blood buffy coats. The receptors were sampled from a human donor in good health.

This sequence joins TRBV10-3 and TRBJ1-4, with 9 nucleotides matching TRBD1. Trimming cost V 3 bases and J 7 bases; bases outside gene matches: 6. The CDR3 runs 15 residues. Germline-derived CDR1 and CDR2 are ENHRY and SYGVKD. CDR3 amino acids: CAISDLQGAREKLFF. As DNA, the CDR3 is TGTGCCATCAGTGACCTACAGGGGGCGCGTGAAAAACTGTTTTTT.

This chain uses TRBV5-4 with TRBJ1-4; a weak D match, TRBD1 (5 bases). V was trimmed by 0 bases and J by 10 bases, leaving 13 bases between them. Germline V gene sequence: CDR1 SGHNT, CDR2 YYREEE (reference sequence). This CDR3 region has 14 residues. The CDR3 DNA is TGTGCCAGCAGCTTGGCCGGGACGGGCAGAAAACTGTTTTTT. Translated: CASSLAGTGRKLFF.

This chain connects TRBV28 to TRBJ2-5; D is ambiguous. Deletions cut 5 bases from V and 1 base from J, with 17 bases between. Germline V gene sequence: CDR1 MDHEN, CDR2 SYDVKM. There are 16 residues in the CDR3. The CDR3 coding sequence is TGTGCCAGCAGTCGACCCGGTTTCGACTCCCAAGAGACCCAGTACTTC. Its translation: CASSRPGFDSQETQYF. Together with reference TRBV28 and TRBJ2-5, the CDR3 gives the full variable domain: DVKVTQSSRYLVKRTGEKVFLECVQDMDHENMFWYRQDPGLGLRLIYFSYDVKMKEKGDIPEGYSVSREKKERFSLILESASTNQTSMYLCASSRPGFDSQETQYFGPGTRLLVL.

This chain connects TRBV6-1 to TRBJ1-2, with 8 nucleotides matching TRBD1. The CDR3 has 16 amino acids. Losses at the gene ends were 4 bases for V and 3 bases for J; bases not matched to a gene: 10. Germline assignment: CDR1 MNHNS and CDR2 SASEGT. The CDR3 is CASSAQPGQDYYGYTF. CDR3 nucleotide sequence: TGTGCCAGCAGTGCCCAACCGGGACAGGACTACTATGGCTACACCTTC.

J is TRBJ2-7 and V is TRBV27; 8 positions agree with TRBD1. The V gene end was trimmed by 3 bases and the J gene end by 6 bases; junction bases not matched to a gene: 7. CDR1 is MNHEY and CDR2 is SMNVEV in the germline V gene (reference sequence). CDR3 size: 14 residues. In DNA, the CDR3 is TGTGCCAGCAGTTTGGGGACAGGCCTGGGCGAGCAGTACTTC. It encodes CASSLGTGLGEQYF.

The genes are TRBV28 and TRBJ2-3; D remains unclear. V was pared by 6 bases and J by 2 bases, with 6 bases between. Germline CDR1 and CDR2: MDHEN and SYDVKM. This CDR3 contains 12 residues. As DNA, the CDR3 is TGTGCCAGCAGACATAACACAGATACGCAGTATTTT. Translated, it gives CASRHNTDTQYF.

J is TRBJ1-2 and V is TRBV28; no reliable D call. V was clipped by 4 bases and J by 4 bases, with 7 bases between them. The CDR3 is made up of 12 amino acids. CDR1 is MDHEN, CDR2 SYDVKM, per germline. The CDR3 DNA follows: TGTGCCAGCAGTTCCCACTCCTATGGCTACACCTTC. This encodes CASSSHSYGYTF.

J is TRBJ2-3 and V is TRBV29-1; 8 nucleotides align to TRBD2. Per germline, CDR1 SQVTM and CDR2 ANQGSEA. V was clipped by 3 bases and J by 6 bases; unmatched bases: 8. The CDR3 loop spans 14 amino acids. The CDR3 sequence is CSVEGGTSPDTQYF. The CDR3 nucleotides read TGCAGCGTTGAGGGGGGGACTAGTCCGGATACGCAGTATTTT.

The rearrangement uses TRBV6-5 and TRBJ2-7; TRBD2 aligns across 9 bases. CDR3 size: 14 residues. Germline CDR1 and CDR2: MNHEY and SVGAGI. J was trimmed by 6 bases and V by 6 bases; bases with no gene match: 9. CDR3 protein: CASRRSSGTREQYF. The CDR3 DNA follows: TGTGCCAGCAGGAGATCTAGCGGGACACGCGAGCAGTACTTC.

The chain couples TRBV4-1 to TRBJ1-2; D is ambiguous. Germline CDR1 MGHRA, CDR2 YSYEKL. This CDR3 comprises 16 residues. V was cut by 0 bases and J by 0 bases, with 11 bases left in between. The chain's CDR3 is CASSQDFSGANYGYTF. The CDR3 DNA sequence: TGCGCCAGCAGCCAAGATTTTTCCGGAGCTAACTATGGCTACACCTTC.

The rearrangement joins TRBV7-8 to TRBJ2-7, with TRBD2 matching over 8 bases. The V segment lost 4 bases and the J segment 2 bases; nucleotides outside the gene matches: 10. CDR3 length equals 16 residues. Per germline, CDR1 SGHVS and CDR2 FQNEAQ. The CDR3 DNA sequence: TGTGCCAGCAGCTGGGCGGCGAGCGGGAGTCCCTACGAGCAGTACTTC. This translates into CASSWAASGSPYEQYF.

This clone has a handful of counts. The rearrangement uses TRBV12-2 and TRBJ2-5; the D call in the table, TRBD2, was not verified against the DNA. TRBV12-2 corresponds to a pseudogene. There are 14 residues in the CDR3. The CDR3 bases are TGTGCAAGTCGCCCCCTTGGGCGGGGGGAGACCCAGTACTTC. It specifies CASRPLGRGETQYF.

The CDR3 DNA reads as TGTGCCAGCAGCTTGCCGGGGGCAGGTGGCTACACCTTC. The encoded protein is CASSLPGAGGYTF. The chain couples TRBV5-6 to TRBJ1-2; D may be TRBD1 (6 bases). Trimming pared 1 base from V and 7 bases from J, leaving 11 bases between. The CDR3 totals 13 residues. The germline V gene has CDR1 SGHDT and CDR2 YYEEEE.

The V gene is TRBV19, the J gene TRBJ2-1; D is perhaps TRBD2 (6 bases). The CDR3 consists of 17 residues. The V end lost 6 bases, the J end lost 4 bases, and 22 bases lay between the germline ends. Germline V gene sequence: CDR1 LNHDA, CDR2 SQIVND (reference sequence). The CDR3 sequence is CASSQTRTIRVYNEQFF. As DNA, the CDR3 is TGTGCCAGTAGCCAAACCCGGACTATTCGCGTTTACAATGAGCAGTTCTTC.

The chain uses TRBV4-2 and TRBJ2-5; 12 bases are shared with TRBD2. Near its end, the DNA agrees better with TRBJ2-7, so the J call may be wrong. Germline assignment: CDR1 LGHNA and CDR2 YNFKEQ. CDR3 length equals 15 residues. The CDR3 protein is CASSQGLAGEYEQYF. The CDR3, as DNA: TGTGCCAGCAGCCAAGGACTAGCGGGAGAGTACGAGCAGTACTTC.

V gene TRBV5-8 combines with J gene TRBJ1-5; D gene ambiguous. The CDR3 is made up of 17 amino acids. Germline CDR1 reads SGHTS; CDR2 reads YDEGEE. Trimming shortened V by 0 bases and J by 1 base, and 14 bases separated the two germline ends. This CDR3 reads CASSLDPNPWSNQPQHF. For the CDR3, the DNA is TGTGCCAGCAGCTTGGACCCAAACCCATGGAGCAATCAGCCCCAGCATTTT.

The chain is built from TRBV4-3 and TRBJ2-7, with 7 bases aligning to TRBD1. The J segment lost 2 bases and the V segment lost 3 bases, leaving 4 bases of the junction unmatched. The CDR3 spans 14 residues. Germline-derived CDR1 and CDR2 are LGHNA and YSLEER. CDR3: CASSQATGAYEQYF. CDR3 DNA sequence: TGCGCCAGCAGCCAGGCCACAGGGGCCTACGAGCAGTACTTC.

This chain joins TRBV7-7 and TRBJ1-2; D not certain. CDR3 size: 16 residues. V lost 5 bases, J lost 6 bases, and 22 bases lay in between. Germline V gene sequence: CDR1 SSHAT, CDR2 FNYEAQ (reference sequence). CDR3 loop: CASSPREREYGDGYTF. DNA of the CDR3: TGTGCCAGCAGCCCGCGGGAGAGGGAATACGGAGATGGCTACACCTTC.

This clone has only a few counts. The chain uses TRBV2 and TRBJ1-5; D unclear. The CDR3 covers 12 residues. Germline V CDR1 and CDR2: SNHLY, FYNNEI. Trimming pared 6 bases from V and 0 bases from J, leaving 3 bases between. The CDR3 region is CASSASNQPQHF. DNA for the CDR3: TGTGCCAGCAGCGCTAGCAATCAGCCCCAGCATTTT.

The V gene is TRBV28, the J gene TRBJ2-6; 9 nucleotides match TRBD1. The V gene's germline CDR1 is MDHEN and CDR2 SYDVKM. This CDR3 has 18 amino acids. J gave up 7 bases and V 4 bases, and 14 bases lay outside the gene matches. The CDR3 spells CASSSDRGKILGANVLTF. In nucleotides, the CDR3 is TGTGCCAGCAGTTCCGACAGGGGGAAGATTCTGGGTGCCAACGTCCTGACTTTC.

This chain links TRBV28 with TRBJ2-2, with D maybe TRBD1 (6 bases). This CDR3 spans 16 amino acids. V was clipped by 5 bases and J by 4 bases, with 17 bases between them. Germline V gene lookup returns CDR1 MDHEN and CDR2 SYDVKM. The CDR3 nucleotides are TGTGCCAGCAGTCAAATCCTCAGGGGCCGCACCGGGGAGCTGTTTTTT. Translating gives CASSQILRGRTGELFF.

V usage is TRBV6-1 and J usage is TRBJ1-3, with 10 positions matching TRBD1. The V gene's germline CDR1 is MNHNS and CDR2 SASEGT. CDR3 length equals 15 residues. V shed 2 bases, J shed 7 bases, and the junction held 5 bases outside the gene matches. CDR3 nucleotides: TGTGCCAGCAGTGAATCGACAGGGGGCTGGAACACCATATATTTT. Residues: CASSESTGGWNTIYF.

The V and J genes are TRBV4-3 and TRBJ2-3; D unclear. V was cut by 5 bases and J by 3 bases, with 15 bases left in between. From germline, CDR1 is LGHNA and CDR2 YSLEER. This CDR3 is 15 amino acids long. CDR3 region: CASSSRYLDTDTQYF. The DNA of the CDR3 is TGCGCCAGCAGCTCAAGATATCTGGATACAGATACGCAGTATTTT.

The J gene is TRBJ2-5, the V gene TRBV7-9, with TRBD2 matching over 7 bases. The CDR3 sequence is 13 residues long. Trimming removed 1 base from V and 5 bases from J; junction bases left unmatched: 1. Germline CDR1 and CDR2: SEHNR and FQNEAQ (reference sequence). CDR3 coding DNA: TGTGCCAGCAGCTTAGACGGGGGGGAGACCCAGTACTTC. Translated: CASSLDGGETQYF.

This rearrangement joins TRBV5-6 to TRBJ2-7; 7 bases are a match to TRBD2. V gave up 0 bases and J gave up 2 bases; unmatched junction bases: 8. Germline CDR1 reads SGHDT; CDR2 reads YYEEEE. This CDR3 region has 16 residues. CDR3: CASSLAPSGLTYEQYF. As DNA, the CDR3 is TGTGCCAGCAGCTTGGCCCCTAGCGGCTTGACCTACGAGCAGTACTTC.

V and J are TRBV29-1 and TRBJ2-7, with 8 bases matching TRBD1. The junction had 8 bases not matched to a gene; V was cut back by 7 bases and J by 3 bases. Germline V gene data show CDR1 as SQVTM and CDR2 as ANQGSEA. CDR3 size: 13 residues. CDR3 in DNA: TGCAGCGCCCTTCAGGGGGCTGGCTACGAGCAGTACTTC. It encodes CSALQGAGYEQYF.